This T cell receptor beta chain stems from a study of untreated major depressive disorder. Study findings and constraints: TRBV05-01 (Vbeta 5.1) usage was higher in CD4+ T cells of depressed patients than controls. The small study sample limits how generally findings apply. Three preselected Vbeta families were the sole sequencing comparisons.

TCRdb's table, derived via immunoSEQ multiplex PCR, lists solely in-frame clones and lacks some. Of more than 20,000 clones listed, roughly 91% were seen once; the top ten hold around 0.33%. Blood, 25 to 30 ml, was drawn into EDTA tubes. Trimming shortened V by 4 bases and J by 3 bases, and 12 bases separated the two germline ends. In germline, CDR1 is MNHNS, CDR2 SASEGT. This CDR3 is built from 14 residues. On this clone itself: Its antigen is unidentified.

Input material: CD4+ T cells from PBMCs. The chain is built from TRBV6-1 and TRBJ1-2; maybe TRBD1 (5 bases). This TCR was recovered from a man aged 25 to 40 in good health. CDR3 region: CASSALGTDYGYTF. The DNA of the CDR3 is TGTGCCAGCAGTGCCCTGGGGACGGACTATGGCTACACCTTC.